This entry concerns a single T cell receptor beta chain. This receptor's antigen is unknown. Nothing much larger sits one base from this clone, and base qualities are not available. CDR1 and CDR2 are read off the germline V gene as SGHRS and YFSETQ. CDR3 length: 14 amino acids, cysteine to phenylalanine. Just the 42-base CDR3 DNA is kept, in frame starting at base 1. Trimming removed 4 bases from V and 5 bases from J, leaving 15 bases between the germline ends. The library relied on the immunoSEQ multiplex PCR assay. A mixture of 60 forward primers for TCR Vbeta segments and 13 reverse primers for TCR Jbeta segments was used in the multiplex PCR. The CDR3 region of rearranged TCR beta genes was amplified from genomic DNA with a multiplex PCR assay. Amplified TCR beta libraries were sequenced as 87-base-pair reads on the Illumina HiSeq System. The paper's data handling went like this. A later analysis counted about 82 million unique TCR beta chains across the approximately 700 repertoires, and 10 million to 12 million of these chains were shared by at least two donors. Raw reads were error-corrected and collapsed into unique sequences by a nearest-neighbor algorithm in which closely related sequences were merged to remove PCR and sequencing errors. V, D and J gene segments were assigned by aligning CDR3 sequences to IMGT reference sequences. Each retained sequence needed at least a six-nucleotide match to both a V gene segment and a J gene segment. Rearrangements were classified as productive when the CDR3 lacked stop codons and remained in frame with V and J, and all other rearrangements were classified as non-productive. Following IMGT convention, CDR3 was defined as the stretch from the second conserved V-encoded cysteine to the conserved J-encoded phenylalanine. In an earlier analysis of around 540 of the donors, sequences lacking an unambiguous match to a single V gene segment were excluded. In an earlier analysis of several hundred of the donors, a V segment was called functional when productive rearrangements were above 56.7%, and segregating when the standard deviation between donors exceeded 5%. To diagnose cytomegalovirus status from the catalog of TCR beta chain sequences, a statistical classification framework was built. In a later analysis, TCR nucleotide sequences were compared against IMGT/GENE-DB human TR gene sequences so that V and J genes could be assigned. In a later analysis, CDR3 sequences and most-parsimonious VDJ recombination scenarios were assigned using the TCRdist pipeline. A later analysis defined each TCR beta chain by its CDR3 amino acid sequence plus V-gene family, and excluded reads lacking a unique V-gene family. To address suspected cross-contamination and a sequencing artifact, a later analysis removed a few hundred highly shared, low-generation-probability nucleotide sequences. In a later analysis, a clonal expansion index was calculated for each public chain from normalized within-repertoire ranks of inferred template counts. In a later analysis, generation probabilities were computed with a VDJ recombination model fitted to out-of-frame rearrangements, and the resulting probabilities were checked against IGoR. In a later analysis, TCR-TCR, TCR-HLA and TCR-CMV co-occurrence was scored with hypergeometric tests, and a repertoire-size bias correction was applied to TCR pairs. To estimate false discovery rates, a later analysis permuted the HLA or CMV assignments 20 times. In a later analysis, co-occurring TCRs were grouped using DBSCAN, with TCRdist sequence similarity added in when clustering inside HLA-allele-positive subsets. For co-occurrence clustering, repertoires with fewer than 30,000 or more than 120,000 public chains were excluded, along with roughly 5 repertoires with anomalous nucleotide sharing. Entries here come from immuneACCESS through TCRdb and include only in-frame sequences with V and J called. Some clones fail to appear in such tables; in the studies checked, an unresolved V gene covers under half of the shortfall, and the cause of the remainder is unknown. V and J calls and clone size come straight from that table; D and trimming were deduced from the DNA. A total of under 200,000 clones appear in this sample, roughly 79% of them only once. The ten largest clones add up to more than 12% of the sample.

The data were obtained in a study of cytomegalovirus exposure and HLA in healthy donors (dated by TCRdb to about 2017). Notes on the research overall: An earlier analysis of 587 of the donors reported 250 to 350 Gb of sequence data and 117 million unique TCR beta sequences obtained from about 179 million T cells. Rather than drawing on any new phenotypic data, the later analysis identified candidate immune exposures from TCR beta sequences and the way those sequences occurred across donors. An early release covering some 640 HLA-typed donors comprised approximately 290 gigabases of sequencing data and some 79 million unique TCR sequences. A later analysis re-examined previously published TCR beta repertoires from roughly 720 donors and added high-resolution HLA genotyping to investigate patterns of TCR occurrence. Four or five DR-DQ haplotypes were handled as single units for association and clustering because linkage in the cohort was strong. Among roughly 400 genotyped donors of the cohort, an average of approximately 240,000 unique TCR beta nucleotide sequences was sequenced per donor, of which about 19% were non-productive. Typing coverage varied by locus: roughly 629-630 donors for A, B, C, DRB1 and DQB1; roughly 510 for DQA1; around 570 for DPA1; around 450 for DPB1. To predict cytomegalovirus infection status, the study combined high-throughput TCR immunosequencing, statistical association of individual TCRs with disease status, and machine learning. Every repertoire in the discovery cohort had been generated on one and the same sequencing platform. A later genetic analysis took genome-wide SNP genotypes for about 60% of the roughly 670 donors and used that subset as a discovery cohort. A separate validation cohort of 90 to 150 different subjects was used in addition to the approximately 670-subject first cohort. Of the roughly 400 genotyped donors, 81% were placed in the genetic ancestry cluster associated with self-reported Caucasian donors. The study used immunosequencing to profile the T cell repertoires of around 600 subjects and linked those repertoires to cytomegalovirus serostatus. To decide whether each TCR beta V gene segment behaved as functional or pseudogenic, an earlier analysis of approximately 590 of the donors relied on high-throughput TCR beta sequencing. HLA typing included class I and class II loci at four-digit resolution. The study aimed to test whether cataloging public T cell receptors could reveal signatures of past pathogen exposure. Alongside the repertoire data, information on donor age, sex, ethnicity and CMV serostatus was compiled.

General study outcomes and caveats: While some public TCRs were present in many individuals, most TCR sequences turned up only very rarely across donors. Specific HLA alleles were associated with 16,951 TCR beta sequences at a false discovery rate of 0.05 in a later analysis. Because HLA typing was missing for some donors at each locus, association tests included only the typed subset. According to a later analysis, parvovirus B19, influenza, CMV and Epstein-Barr virus appeared linked to several top co-occurrence clusters. Because counts were too low, seventeen rarely observed V segments, including chromosome 9 orphons, were excluded from the earlier analysis of under 650 of the donors. When HLA alleles, especially DR and DQ, strongly co-occurred, TCR associations were difficult to assign to individual alleles. According to a later genetic analysis, donors in an Asian-associated ancestry cluster had fewer N-insertions in productive TCRs than the approximately 700-donor mean. A few of the identified cytomegalovirus-associated TCR beta chains were confirmed in vitro to be specific for cytomegalovirus antigens. CMV serostatus was the only immune exposure information available for the cohort. Linkage disequilibrium might explain the correlated functional status among segregating V segments, but an unknown experimental factor could not be excluded. Because the 87-base-pair reads could not distinguish some IMGT-functional V segments, including TRBV6-2 and TRBV6-3, those segments were excluded. A later analysis found that most CMV-associated TCR beta chains appeared HLA-restricted, with HLA associations seemingly driven largely by CMV exposure. In a later analysis, the rate of TCR association differed among HLA loci, with DRB1 alleles having the most associated TCRs and HLA-C alleles having the fewest. The sequencing pipeline was judged likely to have produced a cluster of highly shared sequence variants as a technical artifact. An earlier analysis of roughly 570 of the donors showed that most TCR beta V segments appeared in productive rearrangements either about 87% or about 30% of the time, which broadly matched IMGT annotations. In a later analysis, HLA-associated TCR beta chains showed more clonal expansion and lower generation probabilities than non-associated chains that were equally common. This cohort had only TCR beta chains sequenced, and the lack of alpha or paired-chain data limited which features could be detected. In a later genetic analysis, a missense DCLRE1C variant was associated with V-gene and J-gene trimming of TCR beta chains, and the association was replicated in an independent cohort. Roughly uniform sequencing depth across donors was assumed in presence/absence analyses, although this assumption may not hold. In the study, around 150 TCR beta chains were listed as associated with cytomegalovirus. A further reported finding was that TCR beta sequences accurately predicted the HLA-A and HLA-B alleles for most subjects in the first cohort. It was suggested by the authors that the approach could potentially be generalized to other disease states and immunological phenotypes. Cytomegalovirus status was reported to be diagnosed by the classifier with high specificity and sensitivity in both the original and validation cohorts.

The cohort consisted of 650 to 850 healthy bone marrow donors. At the time of sampling, all cohort members were nominally healthy, though unrecorded immune exposures were likely present. The donor was CMV seropositive and belonged to the group of 270 or so seropositive cohort members. Every donor gave a peripheral blood sample, and the peripheral blood mononuclear cells from that sample were used for TCR beta sequencing. The Qiagen DNeasy Blood Extraction Kit was used to extract genomic DNA from the blood cell samples. Sequenced sample: PBMCs. The sequence is built from TRBV5-1 and TRBJ1-1, with the D gene too uncertain to name. The TCR sequence derives from a man between 45 and 60 years old in good health and CMV-seropositive. The CDR3 is CASSPGIGSTEAFF. The nucleotides read TGCGCCAGCAGCCCTGGCATAGGGAGTACTGAAGCTTTCTTT.